Listed below are T cell receptor beta chains from one sample, sequenced in a study of somatic mutations in cytotoxic T cells in rheumatoid arthritis. The data were produced by immunoSEQ multiplex PCR, yet TCRdb's version contains in-frame clones alone and is incomplete. The profile shows 12,000 to 15,000 clones, roughly 82% of them singletons. The sequenced material came from CD8+ T cells sorted from blood. Source of these receptors: an adult with rheumatoid arthritis. Both conserved end residues are part of each CDR3. D genes are given only for firm matches. Size is stated for part of the rows, as once, few or many counts, or as a class when the clone is expanded.

J gene: TRBJ2-7; V gene: TRBV27; D gene: TRBD2; clone size: -; CDR3 DNA: TGTGCCAGCAGTCTGACTAGCCCACCCTACGAGCAGTACTTC; CDR3 protein: CASSLTSPPYEQYF
J gene: TRBJ2-7; V gene: TRBV28; D gene: -; clone size: -; CDR3 DNA: TGTGCCAGCAGTTTAGCGGGAAGCTCCTACGAGCAGTACTTC; CDR3 protein: CASSLAGSSYEQYF
J gene: TRBJ1-5; V gene: TRBV28; D gene: -; clone size: -; CDR3 DNA: TGTGCCAGCAGTTTAATACAGAACAATCAGCCCCAGCATTTT; CDR3 protein: CASSLIQNNQPQHF
J gene: TRBJ2-7; V gene: TRBV19; D gene: TRBD1; clone size: -; CDR3 DNA: TGTGCCAGTAGTACCTGGGACAGGCGCTACGAGCAGTACTTC; CDR3 protein: CASSTWDRRYEQYF
J gene: TRBJ2-2; V gene: TRBV7-6; D gene: -; clone size: -; CDR3 DNA: TGTGCCAGCAGCTTAGCCATAGGGGTTTCCGGGGAGCTGTTTTTT; CDR3 protein: CASSLAIGVSGELFF
J gene: TRBJ2-5; V gene: TRBV21-1; D gene: -; clone size: medium-sized; CDR3 DNA: TGTGCCAGCACCCCTAAAAGAGTTAAAGGGACCCAGTACTTC; CDR3 protein: CASTPKRVKGTQYF
J gene: TRBJ1-4; V gene: TRBV5-1; D gene: -; clone size: -; CDR3 DNA: TGCGCCAGCAGCTTGAGTGGGACTAATGAAAAACTGTTTTTT; CDR3 protein: CASSLSGTNEKLFF
J gene: TRBJ2-7; V gene: TRBV5-5; D gene: -; clone size: medium-sized; CDR3 DNA: TGTGCCAGCAGCTATCTGTACGAGCAGTACTTC; CDR3 protein: CASSYLYEQYF
J gene: TRBJ2-1; V gene: TRBV7-9; D gene: -; clone size: -; CDR3 DNA: TGTGCCAGCAGCCCAGAGTGGGCCCAATCCAATGAGCAGTTCTTC; CDR3 protein: CASSPEWAQSNEQFF
J gene: TRBJ2-2; V gene: TRBV27; D gene: -; clone size: -; CDR3 DNA: TGTGCCAGCAGTTTGCCAGCTAGTACCGGGGAGCTGTTTTTT; CDR3 protein: CASSLPASTGELFF
J gene: TRBJ2-1; V gene: TRBV30; D gene: -; clone size: -; CDR3 DNA: TGTGCCTGGAGTGAAGGAAGTCTTAATGAGCAGTTCTTC; CDR3 protein: CAWSEGSLNEQFF
J gene: TRBJ2-3; V gene: TRBV5-1; D gene: TRBD2; clone size: -; CDR3 DNA: TGCGCCAGCAGCCGTCCTGAACTAGCGGGAGGTACAGATACGCAGTATTTT; CDR3 protein: CASSRPELAGGTDTQYF